This paragraph covers one T cell receptor beta chain sequence. No antigen is known for it. The germline CDR1 and CDR2 sequences are LNHDA and SQIVND (reference sequence). The CDR3 covers 13 residues. V was trimmed by 7 bases and J by 5 bases, leaving 11 bases between them. These data belong to a study of OX40 agonist ivuxolimab in advanced cancers. For the study at large: Subjects had a mean age of about 61 years, with a range of about 20 to 85; less than 90% were male. Whole-study results and caveats: There were also nonresponders showing low normalized T-cell clonal expansion.

The protocol was immunoSEQ multiplex PCR, while the TCRdb copy is restricted to in-frame clones and leaves out a portion. The sample consists of about 80,000 clones, around 93% of them appearing once. At baseline, cycle 4 day 1, and cycle 7 day 1, blood was sampled. This chain links TRBV19 with TRBJ2-2; D unresolved. Sequenced material: CD4+ or CD8+ T cells sorted from blood, taken in a trial of the OX40 agonist ivuxolimab. The clonotype comes from an adult with an advanced solid tumor such as melanoma, head and neck, liver or kidney cancer. In DNA form, the CDR3 reads TGTGCCAGTATCCGAGCGAGGACCGGGGAGCTGTTTTTT. It is translated as CASIRARTGELFF. The variable domain in full, with the rest retrieved from reference TRBV19 and TRBJ2-2, is DGGITQSPKYLFRKEGQNVTLSCEQNLNHDAMYWYRQDPGQGLRLIYYSQIVNDFQKGDIAEGYSVSREKKESFPLTVTSAQKNPTAFYLCASIRARTGELFFGEGSRLTVL.